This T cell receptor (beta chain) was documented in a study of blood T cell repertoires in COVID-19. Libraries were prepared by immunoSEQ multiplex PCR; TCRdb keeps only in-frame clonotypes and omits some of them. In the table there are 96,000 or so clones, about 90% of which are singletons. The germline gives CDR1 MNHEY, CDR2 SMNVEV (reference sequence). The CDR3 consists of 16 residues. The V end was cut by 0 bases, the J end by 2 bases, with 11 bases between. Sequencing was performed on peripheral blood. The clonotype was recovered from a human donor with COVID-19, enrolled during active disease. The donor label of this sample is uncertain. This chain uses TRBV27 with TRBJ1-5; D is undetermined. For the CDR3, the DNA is TGTGCCAGCAGTTTATCGCCCAACGGGGGCAATCAGCCCCAGCATTTT. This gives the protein CASSLSPNGGNQPQHF.